This T cell receptor (beta chain) was identified during a study of OX40 agonist ivuxolimab in advanced cancers. Study-wide context: Enrollees could have had prior anti-PD-1, anti-PD-L1 or anti-CTLA-4 therapy, which about 40% had received. The study's findings and limits: At 0.1 to 3.0 mg/kg and by week 6, CD4+ and CD8+ T cells in the blood had expanded clonally. Mean expanded clone counts were higher in CD8+ than CD4+ T cells.

This clone has a single count. The antigen is not known. Profiling relied on immunoSEQ multiplex PCR, and the TCRdb table lists in-frame clones only, not all of them. Seen here are tens of thousands of clones, roughly 81% observed once, and the top ten hold about 4.5%. Patients with autoimmune history or systemic immunosuppression were excluded. The V end was cut by 4 bases, the J end by 0 bases, with 9 bases between. Looked up from germline, CDR1 is MGHDK and CDR2 is SYGVNS. This CDR3 spans 15 amino acids. The specimen was CD4+ or CD8+ T cells sorted from blood, collected in a trial of the OX40 agonist ivuxolimab. The genes are TRBV25-1 and TRBJ1-4; D ambiguous. The origin of this receptor is an adult with an advanced solid tumor such as melanoma, head and neck, liver or kidney cancer. The CDR3 loop is CASSASGTTNEKLFF. CDR3 in DNA: TGTGCCAGCAGTGCCTCGGGAACAACTAATGAAAAACTGTTTTTT.